A single TCR beta chain is shown here with its context. The antigen it recognizes is unknown. No base quality values were provided; no much bigger clone lies one nucleotide off. The sample is drawn from a study of cytomegalovirus exposure and HLA in healthy donors (dated by TCRdb to 2017 to 2019). The study in broad terms: An earlier analysis of 587 of the donors reported 276 Gb of sequence data and 95 million to 120 million unique TCR beta sequences obtained from around 170 million T cells. In a later analysis, previously published TCR beta repertoires from several hundred donors were re-analyzed and high-resolution HLA genotyping was added so that TCR occurrence patterns could be studied. An earlier analysis of several hundred of the donors used high-throughput TCR beta sequencing to judge whether each TCR beta V gene segment behaved as functional or pseudogenic. Both class I and class II loci were covered by HLA typing, at four-digit resolution. Donor age, sex, ethnicity and CMV serostatus were collected together with the repertoire data. All discovery cohort repertoires had been generated on a single sequencing platform. Across approximately 400 genotyped donors of the cohort, an average of about 240,000 unique TCR beta nucleotide sequences per donor were sequenced, and roughly a sixth of those sequences were non-productive. A later genetic analysis used genome-wide SNP genotypes for about 65% of the 666 donors, treating that subset as a discovery cohort. An early release covering roughly 600 HLA-typed donors comprised around 300 gigabases of sequencing data and around 85 million unique TCR sequences. Four to six DR-DQ haplotypes were handled as single units for association and clustering because linkage in the cohort was strong. Besides the first cohort of roughly 660 subjects, a separate validation cohort made up of 120 different subjects was used. Of the roughly 410 genotyped donors, roughly 80% were placed in the genetic ancestry cluster associated with self-reported Caucasian donors. The study combined high-throughput TCR immunosequencing, statistical association of individual TCRs with disease status, and machine learning to predict cytomegalovirus infection status. The study aimed to test whether signatures of past pathogen exposure could be identified by cataloging public T cell receptors. Rather than drawing on any new phenotypic data, the later analysis identified candidate immune exposures from TCR beta sequences and the way those sequences occurred across donors. The number of typed donors differed by locus: roughly 629-640 for A, B, C, DRB1 and DQB1; approximately 540 for DQA1; 600 to 610 for DPA1; and approximately 450 for DPB1. Using immunosequencing, the study profiled T cell repertoires from about 620 subjects and related those repertoires to cytomegalovirus serostatus. Beyond this particular receptor, the publication reports: In the study, about 150 TCR beta chains were listed as associated with cytomegalovirus. A further reported finding was that TCR beta sequences accurately predicted the HLA-A and HLA-B alleles for most subjects in the first cohort. A later analysis associated around 16,000 TCR beta sequences with specific HLA alleles at a false discovery rate of 0.05. In a later analysis, several top co-occurrence clusters were reported to appear linked to parvovirus B19, influenza, CMV and Epstein-Barr virus. Some IMGT-functional V segments, including TRBV6-2 and TRBV6-3, could not be told apart with the 87-base-pair reads, so those segments were excluded. According to a later genetic analysis, donors in an Asian-associated ancestry cluster had fewer N-insertions in productive TCRs than the approximately 650-donor mean. Strong co-occurrence of HLA alleles, especially DR and DQ, made assigning TCR associations to individual alleles difficult. HLA typing was unavailable for some donors at each locus, so association tests used only the typed subset. In vitro tests confirmed that a few of the cytomegalovirus-associated TCR beta chains recognize cytomegalovirus antigens. CMV serostatus was the only immune exposure information available for the cohort. V-gene and J-gene trimming of TCR beta chains was associated with a missense DCLRE1C variant in a later genetic analysis, and the association was replicated in an independent cohort. Linkage disequilibrium might explain the correlated functional status among segregating V segments, but an unknown experimental factor could not be excluded. In both the original and validation cohorts, the classifier was reported to diagnose cytomegalovirus status with high specificity and sensitivity. The presence/absence analyses assumed that sequencing depth was roughly uniform across donors, and that assumption may not be true. Most TCR sequences were observed very rarely across donors, whereas some public TCRs were present in many individuals. According to a later analysis, most CMV-associated TCR beta chains appeared to be HLA-restricted, and the HLA associations seemed to be driven largely by CMV exposure. The cohort was sequenced for TCR beta chains only, and without alpha or paired-chain data the features that could be detected were limited. In an earlier analysis of fewer than 700 of the donors, most TCR beta V segments appeared in productive rearrangements about 87% or about 30% of the time, broadly matching IMGT annotations. Compared with equally common non-associated chains, HLA-associated TCR beta chains in a later analysis were more clonally expanded and had lower generation probabilities. It was suggested by the authors that the approach could potentially be generalized to other disease states and immunological phenotypes. Because counts were too low, roughly 17 rarely observed V segments, including chromosome 9 orphons, were left out of the earlier analysis of some 640 of the donors. A cluster of highly shared sequence variants was judged likely to be a technical artifact of the sequencing pipeline. In a later analysis, TCR association rates were found to vary across HLA loci, with the most associated TCRs seen for DRB1 alleles and the fewest for HLA-C alleles.

The method was the immunoSEQ multiplex PCR assay. For the multiplex PCR, a mixture combining 60 forward primers for TCR Vbeta segments and 13 reverse primers for TCR Jbeta segments was used. The CDR3 region of rearranged TCR beta genes was amplified from genomic DNA with a multiplex PCR assay. The amplified TCR beta libraries were sequenced on the Illumina HiSeq System as 87-base-pair reads. Per the source publication's procedure: A later analysis counted 65 million to 90 million unique TCR beta chains across the 690 or so repertoires, and roughly 9.9 million of these chains were shared by at least two donors. To remove PCR and sequencing errors, raw reads were error-corrected and collapsed into unique sequences using a nearest-neighbor algorithm that merged closely related sequences. V, D and J gene segments were assigned by aligning CDR3 sequences to IMGT reference sequences. For a sequence to be retained, at least a six-nucleotide match to both a V gene segment and a J gene segment was required. Rearrangements were classified as productive when the CDR3 lacked stop codons and remained in frame with V and J, and all other rearrangements were classified as non-productive. CDR3 was defined by IMGT convention, running from the second conserved V-encoded cysteine to the conserved J-encoded phenylalanine. In an earlier analysis of approximately 500 of the donors, sequences lacking an unambiguous match to a single V gene segment were excluded. An earlier analysis of a few hundred of the donors classified V segments as functional when productive rearrangements were above 56.7% and as segregating when the standard deviation between donors was above 5%. A statistical classification framework was developed to diagnose cytomegalovirus status using the catalog of TCR beta chain sequences. A later analysis assigned V and J genes by comparing TCR nucleotide sequences with IMGT/GENE-DB human TR gene sequences. The TCRdist pipeline was used in a later analysis to assign CDR3 sequences and most-parsimonious VDJ recombination scenarios. In a later analysis, each TCR beta chain was defined by its CDR3 amino acid sequence together with its V-gene family, and reads without a unique V-gene family were excluded. In a later analysis, approximately 640 highly shared, low-generation-probability nucleotide sequences were removed to address suspected cross-contamination and a sequencing artifact. In a later analysis, a clonal expansion index for each public chain was calculated from normalized within-repertoire ranks of inferred template counts. Generation probabilities in a later analysis came from a VDJ recombination model fitted to out-of-frame rearrangements, and those results were checked against IGoR. In a later analysis, TCR-TCR, TCR-HLA and TCR-CMV co-occurrence was scored with hypergeometric tests, and a repertoire-size bias correction was applied to TCR pairs. A later analysis estimated false discovery rates by permuting HLA or CMV assignments 20 times. In a later analysis, co-occurring TCRs were grouped using DBSCAN, with TCRdist sequence similarity added in when clustering inside HLA-allele-positive subsets. Co-occurrence clustering excluded repertoires with fewer than 30,000 or more than 120,000 public chains, plus five with anomalous nucleotide sharing. Entries here come from immuneACCESS through TCRdb and include only in-frame sequences with V and J called. Some clones fail to appear in such tables; in the studies checked, an unresolved V gene covers under half of the shortfall, and the cause of the remainder is unknown. D and trimming were read from the DNA, whereas the V and J calls and clone size are those reported in that table. The sample table contains fewer than 150,000 clones; only one count was recorded for around 85% of them. The biggest ten clones account for 0.95% to 1.5% of the sample.

The cohort comprised more than 550 healthy bone marrow donors. At the time of sampling, every cohort member was nominally healthy, though immune exposures that went unrecorded were likely present. The donor was CMV seronegative and belonged to the group of more than 300 seronegative cohort members. A peripheral blood sample was collected from each donor, and TCR beta sequencing was performed on peripheral blood mononuclear cells. The Qiagen DNeasy Blood Extraction Kit was used to extract genomic DNA from the blood cell samples. Spanning cysteine to phenylalanine, the CDR3 consists of 16 amino acids. CDR3 DNA is the only sequence kept; it has 48 bases, read in frame from the first base. From a lookup of the germline V gene, CDR1 and CDR2 are KGHSH and LQKENI. Unmatched junction bases come to 0, with V trimmed by 2 bases and J by 2 bases.

The sequence was collected from a female donor in good health and CMV-seronegative. The sequence is built from TRBV18 and TRBJ2-1; TRBD2 aligns with 13 central bases. Sequenced: PBMCs. In nucleotides, the sequence is TGTGCCAGCTCACCAGGGACTAGCGGGGCCTACAATGAGCAGTTCTTC. It translates as CASSPGTSGAYNEQFF.